These 13 T cell receptor beta chains were all obtained from the same sample, sequenced in a study of T cell responses to AZD1222 COVID-19 vaccine. Measured with immunoSEQ multiplex PCR; TCRdb has only the in-frame clones, and not every one. The sample shows roughly 120,000 clones, more than 80% of them seen only once. This specimen was peripheral blood, taken 28 days after the second AZD1222 dose. Source of these receptors: an adult who received the AZD1222 COVID-19 vaccine.

This chain uses TRBV10-3 with TRBJ2-5, with TRBD1 matching 7 bases. The length of the CDR3 is 14 residues. J was trimmed by 4 bases and V by 2 bases; bases with no gene match: 4. The germline V gene has CDR1 ENHRY and CDR2 SYGVKD. The CDR3 sequence: CAISEGTVLETQYF. Written as DNA, the CDR3 is TGTGCCATCAGTGAGGGGACAGTACTAGAGACCCAGTACTTC.

Only a few counts were recorded for this clone. V gene TRBV10-3 combines with J gene TRBJ1-6, with TRBD1 identical over 7 bases. CDR3 size: 16 residues. Germline V lookup: CDR1 ENHRY, CDR2 SYGVKD. J lost 2 bases, V lost 3 bases, and 4 bases had no gene match. CDR3 amino acids: CAISDQGGTYNSPLHF. CDR3 nucleotide sequence: TGTGCCATCAGTGATCAGGGGGGAACCTATAATTCACCCCTCCACTTT.

The chain joins TRBV6-5 to TRBJ2-1, with 7 nucleotides matching TRBD1. Unmatched junction bases numbered 5, after V lost 7 bases and J lost 2 bases. CDR1 and CDR2 from the germline V gene are MNHEY and SVGAGI. The CDR3 runs 14 residues. CDR3 protein: CASTRDSTYNEQFF. Here the CDR3 DNA reads TGTGCCAGCACCAGGGACAGTACCTACAATGAGCAGTTCTTC.

The gene calls are TRBV30 and TRBJ2-4; the match to TRBD2 covers 11 bases. The CDR3 length is 14 residues. CDR1 is GTSNPN, CDR2 SVGIG, per germline (reference sequence). CDR3 nucleotide sequence: TGTGCAACTAGCGGGGGTCTAGCCAAAAACATTCAGTACTTC. Translated: CATSGGLAKNIQYF. The full variable domain, in which reference TRBV30 and TRBJ2-4 provide the parts outside the CDR3, is SQTIHQWPATLVQPVGSPLSLECTVEGTSNPNLYWYRQAAGRGLQLLFYSVGIGQISSEVPQNLSASRPQDRQFILSSKKLLLSDSGFYLCATSGGLAKNIQYFGAGTRLSVL.

This chain links TRBV15 with TRBJ2-2, with D uncertain. In germline, CDR1 is LNHNV, CDR2 YYDKDF (reference sequence). This CDR3 has 15 residues. Between the trimmed V and J ends, which lost 1 base and 2 bases, there was a span of 8 bases. CDR3 protein: CATSRGALNTGELFF. The CDR3 DNA sequence: TGTGCCACCAGCAGAGGGGCCCTTAACACCGGGGAGCTGTTTTTT.

In its sample, this clone was seen a few times. The rearrangement uses TRBV5-1 and TRBJ1-3; D remains ambiguous. Germline-derived CDR1 and CDR2 are SGHRS and YFSETQ. The CDR3 loop spans 16 amino acids. V dropped 6 bases and J dropped 0 bases, with 16 bases sitting between them. The CDR3 bases are TGCGCCAGCAACCAAGGCGGGGTAGGCTCTGGAAACACCATATATTTT. Its translation: CASNQGGVGSGNTIYF.

This rearrangement joins TRBV27 to TRBJ2-6; TRBD1 might be the D (6 bases). The CDR3 loop spans 16 amino acids. Trimming left V 2 bases short and J 0 bases short, with 8 bases between. Per germline, CDR1 MNHEY and CDR2 SMNVEV (reference sequence). The CDR3 region has the DNA TGTGCCAGCAGTTTAAAAGGGGGCTCTGGGGCCAACGTCCTGACTTTC. It yields the protein CASSLKGGSGANVLTF.

This chain links TRBV9 with TRBJ1-1; TRBD1 matches at 9 bases. Trimming removed 4 bases from V and 4 bases from J; junction bases left unmatched: 5. The CDR3 sequence is 14 residues long. Germline V gene sequence: CDR1 SGDLS, CDR2 YYNGEE. CDR3 amino acids: CASSPGQGRTEAFF. CDR3 DNA sequence: TGTGCCAGCAGCCCAGGACAGGGGCGCACTGAAGCTTTCTTT.

The genes are TRBV7-2 and TRBJ2-2, with D possibly being TRBD1 (6 bases). The CDR3 has 16 amino acids. Germline lookup yields CDR1 SGHTA and CDR2 FQGNSA. Deletions cut 5 bases from V and 5 bases from J, with 18 bases between. CDR3 loop: CASSPTRQEITGELFF. The CDR3 DNA is TGTGCCAGCAGCCCCACTCGACAGGAAATTACCGGGGAGCTGTTTTTT.

The chain carries TRBV6-2 or TRBV6-3 and TRBJ1-5, with no clear D. Trimming left V 2 bases short and J 0 bases short, with 17 bases between. The CDR3 loop spans 18 amino acids. Germline V gene sequence: CDR1 MNHEY, CDR2 SVGEGT. DNA for the CDR3: TGTGCCAGCAGTTACGGGTTCGGTGGCCAGACTAGCAATCAGCCCCAGCATTTT. The encoded protein is CASSYGFGGQTSNQPQHF.

The genes are TRBV7-8 and TRBJ2-7; 10 bases line up with TRBD1. The CDR3 sequence is 14 residues long. V gave up 5 bases and J gave up 1 base; unmatched junction bases: 2. The germline gives CDR1 SGHVS, CDR2 FQNEAQ. The DNA of the CDR3 is TGTGCCAGCAGCCGGGACAGGGGTTCCTACGAGCAGTACTTC. It specifies CASSRDRGSYEQYF.

The V gene is TRBV19, the J gene TRBJ2-3; 8 bases are shared with TRBD2. There are 17 residues in the CDR3. Germline CDR1 reads LNHDA; CDR2 reads SQIVND (reference sequence). The trim removed 3 bases at V and 6 bases at J, leaving 14 bases unmatched. DNA for the CDR3: TGTGCCAGTAGTATCCGGCCCCCTAGGACTAGCATTGATACGCAGTATTTT. It translates to CASSIRPPRTSIDTQYF.

V gene TRBV18 combines with J gene TRBJ1-6; D is unclear. V was clipped by 2 bases and J by 0 bases, with 11 bases between them. Looked up from germline, CDR1 is KGHSH and CDR2 is LQKENI. The CDR3 loop spans 17 amino acids. The CDR3 loop is CASSPTDSSSYNSPLHF. DNA of the CDR3: TGTGCCAGCTCACCAACGGATTCCAGCTCCTATAATTCACCCCTCCACTTT.